This T cell receptor beta chain was recovered during a study of T cell responses to AZD1222 COVID-19 vaccine. Only in-frame clones appear in the TCRdb table, and some are missing; sequencing was by immunoSEQ multiplex PCR. This repertoire shows 150,000 to 200,000 clones, 70% to 90% found once; its top ten account for roughly 4%. The CDR3 contains 12 residues. Trimming left V 6 bases short and J 10 bases short, with 10 bases between. Germline V gives CDR1 SGHTA, CDR2 FQGNSA. The gene calls are TRBV7-2 and TRBJ1-6; D might be TRBD1 (6 bases). The specimen comprised peripheral blood, sampled 28 days after the second dose of the MenACWY control vaccine. The receptor was derived from an adult who received the MenACWY meningococcal vaccine as a control. CDR3 region: CASRGGQSPLHF. Here the CDR3 DNA reads TGTGCCAGCAGAGGGGGTCAATCACCCCTCCACTTT.